This TCR beta chain emerged from a study of neurological immune-mediated disorders. Overall study findings and caveats: No CDR3 amino acid sequences recurred among expanded clones across subjects, suggesting private repertoires in all groups.

Every sequencing run generated over 160 million TCR-beta sequences from 15-18 subjects. TCRdb ran MiXCR on the 5' RACE reads and lists one entry per CDR3 protein. The sample lists about 39,000 distinct CDR3 sequences; 6.5% to 8.5% were seen once. This clonotype was detected many times. Antigen unknown. Germline V gene sequence: CDR1 MNHEY, CDR2 SVGAGI. Deletions cut 7 bases from V and 0 bases from J, with 13 bases between. There are 14 residues in the CDR3. The chain joins TRBV6-5 to TRBJ2-7; TRBD1 or TRBD2 may be the D gene (6 bases each). The sequence was obtained from a man over 45 in good health. Sequencing was carried out using CD4+ T cells from blood. The CDR3: CASKRGQASYEQYF. DNA of the CDR3: TGTGCCAGCAAACGGGGGCAGGCCTCCTACGAGCAGTACTTC.